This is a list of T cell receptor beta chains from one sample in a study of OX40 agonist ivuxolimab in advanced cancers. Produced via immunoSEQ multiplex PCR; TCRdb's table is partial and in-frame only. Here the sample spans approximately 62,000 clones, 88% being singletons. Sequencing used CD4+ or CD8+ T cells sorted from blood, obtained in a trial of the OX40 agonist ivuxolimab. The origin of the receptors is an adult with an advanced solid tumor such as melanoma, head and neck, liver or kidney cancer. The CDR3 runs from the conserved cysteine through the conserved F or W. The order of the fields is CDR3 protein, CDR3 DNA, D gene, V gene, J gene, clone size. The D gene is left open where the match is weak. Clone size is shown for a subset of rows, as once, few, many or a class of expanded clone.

cdr3_aa: CASSQSEGQANTEAFF
cdr3_nt: TGCGCCAGCAGTCAATCGGAGGGCCAGGCGAACACTGAAGCTTTCTTT
d_call: NA
v_call: TRBV23-1
j_call: TRBJ1-1
clone_size: NA

cdr3_aa: CASSLALAAWETQYF
cdr3_nt: TGTGCCAGCAGCTTAGCACTAGCGGCCTGGGAGACCCAGTACTTC
d_call: TRBD2
v_call: TRBV7-2
j_call: TRBJ2-5
clone_size: once

cdr3_aa: CAWTGTANYGYTF
cdr3_nt: TGTGCCTGGACTGGGACAGCTAACTATGGCTACACCTTC
d_call: TRBD1
v_call: TRBV30
j_call: TRBJ1-2
clone_size: NA

cdr3_aa: CATSTGGYGYTF
cdr3_nt: TGTGCCACCTCGACAGGGGGCTATGGCTACACCTTC
d_call: TRBD1
v_call: TRBV15
j_call: TRBJ1-2
clone_size: NA

cdr3_aa: CASGDRVPSGNTIYF
cdr3_nt: TGTGCCAGCGGAGACAGGGTACCCTCTGGAAACACCATATATTTT
d_call: TRBD1
v_call: TRBV2
j_call: TRBJ1-3
clone_size: once

cdr3_aa: CSVGDGPEAFF
cdr3_nt: TGCAGCGTTGGTGATGGCCCTGAAGCTTTCTTT
d_call: NA
v_call: TRBV29-1
j_call: TRBJ1-1
clone_size: NA

cdr3_aa: CASSDRKSTYGYTF
cdr3_nt: TGTGCCAGCAGTGATAGGAAGTCTACCTATGGCTACACCTTC
d_call: NA
v_call: TRBV2
j_call: TRBJ1-2
clone_size: NA

cdr3_aa: CASSPGSYGYTF
cdr3_nt: TGTGCCAGCAGCCCCGGAAGCTATGGCTACACCTTC
d_call: NA
v_call: TRBV6-5
j_call: TRBJ1-2
clone_size: NA

cdr3_aa: CASSLYGFRLTEAFF
cdr3_nt: TGTGCCAGCAGCTTATATGGATTTAGACTTACTGAAGCTTTCTTT
d_call: NA
v_call: TRBV7-9
j_call: TRBJ1-1
clone_size: NA

cdr3_aa: CASSHGRSNEQFF
cdr3_nt: TGTGCCAGCAGCCATGGGAGATCCAATGAGCAGTTCTTC
d_call: NA
v_call: TRBV14
j_call: TRBJ2-1
clone_size: NA

cdr3_aa: CASSPPKGKDTEAFF
cdr3_nt: TGTGCCAGCTCACCACCGAAGGGGAAGGACACTGAAGCTTTCTTT
d_call: NA
v_call: TRBV18
j_call: TRBJ1-1
clone_size: NA

cdr3_aa: CASSESYRGVRSGELFF
cdr3_nt: TGCGCCAGCAGCGAATCGTACAGGGGAGTACGGTCCGGGGAGCTGTTTTTT
d_call: TRBD1
v_call: TRBV5-1
j_call: TRBJ2-2
clone_size: once

cdr3_aa: CASRDPNTGELFF
cdr3_nt: TGTGCCAGCAGAGACCCGAACACCGGGGAGCTGTTTTTT
d_call: NA
v_call: TRBV28
j_call: TRBJ2-2
clone_size: NA

cdr3_aa: CASSYLGEQFF
cdr3_nt: TGTGCCAGCAGTTACCTCGGGGAGCAGTTCTTC
d_call: NA
v_call: TRBV6-5
j_call: TRBJ2-1
clone_size: NA

cdr3_aa: CASTPPPGQGTYEQYF
cdr3_nt: TGTGCCAGCACTCCGCCGCCGGGACAGGGAACCTACGAGCAGTACTTC
d_call: TRBD1
v_call: TRBV6-6
j_call: TRBJ2-7
clone_size: once

cdr3_aa: CASSPEARLLRGEQFF
cdr3_nt: TGTGCCAGCAGCCCTGAAGCGAGACTCCTCCGGGGAGAGCAGTTCTTC
d_call: NA
v_call: TRBV11-1
j_call: TRBJ2-1
clone_size: NA

cdr3_aa: CASSSQGPGQYF
cdr3_nt: TGTGCCAGCAGTTCCCAGGGCCCCGGGCAGTACTTC
d_call: NA
v_call: TRBV6-5
j_call: TRBJ2-7
clone_size: NA

cdr3_aa: CASHPLAGGSNEQFF
cdr3_nt: TGCGCCAGCCATCCCTTAGCGGGGGGATCCAATGAGCAGTTCTTC
d_call: TRBD2
v_call: TRBV5-1
j_call: TRBJ2-1
clone_size: NA

cdr3_aa: CASSEVSRGEAFF
cdr3_nt: TGTGCCAGCAGTGAAGTTTCCCGGGGCGAAGCTTTCTTT
d_call: NA
v_call: TRBV6-1
j_call: TRBJ1-1
clone_size: once

cdr3_aa: CASSLQGQGQQPQHF
cdr3_nt: TGTGCCAGCAGTTTACAGGGACAGGGTCAACAGCCCCAGCATTTT
d_call: TRBD1
v_call: TRBV28
j_call: TRBJ1-5
clone_size: NA

cdr3_aa: CASSEVRGAGAEGYTF
cdr3_nt: TGTGCCAGCAGTGAAGTTCGTGGGGCAGGGGCAGAAGGCTACACCTTC
d_call: NA
v_call: TRBV2
j_call: TRBJ1-2
clone_size: NA

cdr3_aa: CASSDSGSPGANVLTF
cdr3_nt: TGTGCCAGCAGTGACTCAGGGTCACCTGGGGCCAACGTCCTGACTTTC
d_call: NA
v_call: TRBV6-4
j_call: TRBJ2-6
clone_size: few

cdr3_aa: CASSLQRQGILAQPQHF
cdr3_nt: TGTGCCAGCAGCTTACAGCGACAGGGAATCTTAGCGCAGCCCCAGCATTTT
d_call: TRBD1
v_call: TRBV5-6
j_call: TRBJ1-5
clone_size: NA

cdr3_aa: CASSVSGELFF
cdr3_nt: TGTGCCAGCAGTGTTTCCGGGGAGCTGTTTTTT
d_call: NA
v_call: TRBV6-6
j_call: TRBJ2-2
clone_size: NA

cdr3_aa: CASSLAIVSDRVGSPLHF
cdr3_nt: TGTGCCAGCAGCTTAGCGATTGTGTCAGATCGGGTTGGATCACCCCTCCACTTT
d_call: NA
v_call: TRBV7-3
j_call: TRBJ1-6
clone_size: NA

cdr3_aa: CASSLAGISSGNTIYF
cdr3_nt: TGCGCCAGCAGCTTGGCGGGAATAAGCTCTGGAAACACCATATATTTT
d_call: NA
v_call: TRBV5-1
j_call: TRBJ1-3
clone_size: NA

cdr3_aa: CASSEVRGADTQYF
cdr3_nt: TGTGCCAGCAGTGAGGTCAGGGGGGCAGATACGCAGTATTTT
d_call: NA
v_call: TRBV6-4
j_call: TRBJ2-3
clone_size: NA

cdr3_aa: CASSPRDRPLEPQHF
cdr3_nt: TGTGCCAGCAGTCCACGGGACAGGCCTCTTGAACCCCAGCATTTT
d_call: TRBD1
v_call: TRBV28
j_call: TRBJ1-5
clone_size: NA